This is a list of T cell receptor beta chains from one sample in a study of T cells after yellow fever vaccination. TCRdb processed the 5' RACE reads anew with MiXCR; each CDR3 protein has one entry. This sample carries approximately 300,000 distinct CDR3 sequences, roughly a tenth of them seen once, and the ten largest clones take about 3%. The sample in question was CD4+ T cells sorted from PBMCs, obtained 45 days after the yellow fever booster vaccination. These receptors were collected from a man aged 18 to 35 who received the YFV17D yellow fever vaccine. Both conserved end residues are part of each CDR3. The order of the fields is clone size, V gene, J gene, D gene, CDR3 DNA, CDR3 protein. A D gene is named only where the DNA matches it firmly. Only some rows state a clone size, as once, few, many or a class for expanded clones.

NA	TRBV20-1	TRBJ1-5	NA	TGCAGTGCTAGGGTGGGGGGCAATCAGCCCCAGCATTTT	CSARVGGNQPQHF
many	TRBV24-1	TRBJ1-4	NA	TGTGCCACCAGTGATTCGAGGACCGGGACCCCTAGGAAACTGTTTTTT	CATSDSRTGTPRKLFF
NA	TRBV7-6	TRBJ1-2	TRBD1	TGTGCCAGCAGCAGACAGGGTGAGAGCGGCTACACCTTC	CASSRQGESGYTF
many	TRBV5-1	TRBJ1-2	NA	TGCGCCAGCAGCTTGCTACAGGGAGACTATGGCTACACCTTC	CASSLLQGDYGYTF
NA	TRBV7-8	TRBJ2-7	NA	TGTGCCAGCAGCTTAAGAGGCAGGGCCGAGCAGTACTTC	CASSLRGRAEQYF
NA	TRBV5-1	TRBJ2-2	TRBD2	TGCGCCAGCAGCCCTAGGGCTACTAGCGGGGGGACCGGGGAGCTGTTTTTT	CASSPRATSGGTGELFF
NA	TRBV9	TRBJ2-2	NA	TGTGCCAGCAGCGTAGCTCCCCCAGAGAACACCGGGGAGCTGTTTTTT	CASSVAPPENTGELFF
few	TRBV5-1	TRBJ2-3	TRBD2	TGCGCCAGCAGCGTAACTAGCGAAGGCGCAGATACGCAGTATTTT	CASSVTSEGADTQYF
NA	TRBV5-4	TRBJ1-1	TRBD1	TGTGCCAGCAGCGGGGGGACAGGGGCGGTACGAGCTTTCTTT	CASSGGTGAVRAFF
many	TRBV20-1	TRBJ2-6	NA	TGCAGTGCTAGGTCCGGCTCCTCTGGGGCCAACGTCCTGACTTTC	CSARSGSSGANVLTF
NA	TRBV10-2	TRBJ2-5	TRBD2	TGCGCCAGCAGTGGACTAGCGGGGGACCAAGAGACCCAGTACTTC	CASSGLAGDQETQYF
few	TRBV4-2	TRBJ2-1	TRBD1	TGTGCCAGCAGCCAAGGGGGCAGGGGGAAGATAAATGAGCAGTTCTTC	CASSQGGRGKINEQFF
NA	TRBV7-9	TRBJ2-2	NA	TGTGCCAGCAGCTTCCAGCAAGCGAACACCGGGGAGCTGTTTTTT	CASSFQQANTGELFF
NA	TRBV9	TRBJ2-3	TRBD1	TGTGCCAGTTCGGACAGGACTACAGATACGCAGTATTTT	CASSDRTTDTQYF
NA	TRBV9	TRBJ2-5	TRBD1	TGTGCCAGCAGCGTGCAGGGGGCAAGGGAAGAGACCCAGTACTTC	CASSVQGAREETQYF
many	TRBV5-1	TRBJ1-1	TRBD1	TGCGCCAGCAGCCTGATACAGGGGGCCGGCACTGAAGCTTTCTTT	CASSLIQGAGTEAFF
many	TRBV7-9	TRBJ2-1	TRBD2	TGTGCCAGCAGCTTCGTAGCGGGGGGTTCCTACAATGAGCAGTTCTTC	CASSFVAGGSYNEQFF
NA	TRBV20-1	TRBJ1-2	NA	TGCAGTCCAAGACTTAGGTTATATGGCTACACCTTC	CSPRLRLYGYTF
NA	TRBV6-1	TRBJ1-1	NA	TGTGCCAGCAGTGATTTTACGCGGGACGTGGCTTTCTTT	CASSDFTRDVAFF
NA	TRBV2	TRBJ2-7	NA	TGTGCCAGCCGGCGTGCGGGGACGAACGAGCAGTACTTC	CASRRAGTNEQYF
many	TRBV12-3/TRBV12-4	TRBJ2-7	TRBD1	TGTGCCAGCATCCGGGACAGGGAAGGCGAGCAGTACTTC	CASIRDREGEQYF
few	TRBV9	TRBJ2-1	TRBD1	TGTGCCAGCAGCGTGGGACCCTACGACAGGGGGGTTAATGAGCAGTTCTTC	CASSVGPYDRGVNEQFF
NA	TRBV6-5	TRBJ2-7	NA	TGTGCCAGCAGCTACGGGTTGAAAGGGAACTACGAGCAGTACTTC	CASSYGLKGNYEQYF
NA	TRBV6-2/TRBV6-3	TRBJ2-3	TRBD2	TGTGCCAGCAGGGCAGCGGGGGACGTAGATACGCAGTTTTTT	CASRAAGDVDTQFF
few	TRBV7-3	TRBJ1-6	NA	TGTGCCAGCAGCCGCATACAGTGGACGCCCCTCCACTTT	CASSRIQWTPLHF
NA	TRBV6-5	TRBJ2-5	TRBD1	TGTGCCAGCAGTGGACCGGGACAGGGTGTAGAGACCCAGTACTTC	CASSGPGQGVETQYF
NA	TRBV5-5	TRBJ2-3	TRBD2	TGTGCCAGCAGCCCCACCCTACTAGCGGGGGGGCCGGATACGCAGTATTTT	CASSPTLLAGGPDTQYF
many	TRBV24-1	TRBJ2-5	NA	TGTGCCACCAGTGACCCAAGGGCGACGGAGACCCAGTACTTC	CATSDPRATETQYF
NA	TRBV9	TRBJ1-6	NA	TGTGCCAGCAGCGTAGGACTCTCGGCCGGGGGAGGATCACCCCTCCACTTT	CASSVGLSAGGGSPLHF
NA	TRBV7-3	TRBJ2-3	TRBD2	TGTGCCAGCAGCTTTAGGGGCCCCGGGGGGAGCACAGATACGCAGTATTTT	CASSFRGPGGSTDTQYF
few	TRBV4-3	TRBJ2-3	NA	TGCGCCAGCAGCCAAGAGGGTTCCGATACGCAGTATTTT	CASSQEGSDTQYF
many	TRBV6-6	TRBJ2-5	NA	TGTGCCAGCAGCTCGGACGGCGGAAAAGAGACCCAGTACTTC	CASSSDGGKETQYF
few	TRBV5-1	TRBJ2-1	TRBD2	TGCGCCAGCAGGAGCGGGGGGGAAAATGAGCAGTTCTTC	CASRSGGENEQFF
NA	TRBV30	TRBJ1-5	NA	TGTGCCTGGGGCCAGGGGCTTAGCAATCAGCCCCAGCATTTT	CAWGQGLSNQPQHF
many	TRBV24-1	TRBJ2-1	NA	TGTGCCACCAGTGCCTCGGACACAGCCTACAATGAGCAGTTCTTC	CATSASDTAYNEQFF
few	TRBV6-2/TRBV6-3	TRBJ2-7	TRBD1	TGTGCCAGCAGTTACGTCCCGGGACAGGGCCCCCACGAGCAGTACTTC	CASSYVPGQGPHEQYF
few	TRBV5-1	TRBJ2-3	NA	TGCGCCAGCCTTGACCCCCCAGGGGATACGCAGTATTTT	CASLDPPGDTQYF
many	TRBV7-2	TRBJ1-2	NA	TGTGCCAGCAGCTTGGGAGGGGGCTATGGCTACACCTTC	CASSLGGGYGYTF
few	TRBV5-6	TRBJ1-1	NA	TGTGCCAGCAGCCTGTGGGCAGCTGAAGCTTTCTTT	CASSLWAAEAFF
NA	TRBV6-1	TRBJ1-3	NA	TGTGCCAGCAGTCGGGCCCGGGCAGGCTGGGAGAACACCATATATTTT	CASSRARAGWENTIYF
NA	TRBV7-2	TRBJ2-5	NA	TGTGCCAGCAGCCGGCTTGGGACGGTCCAAGAGACCCAGTACTTC	CASSRLGTVQETQYF
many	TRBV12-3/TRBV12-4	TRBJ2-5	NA	TGTGCCAGCAGATCGGGGGCTGAGACCCAGTACTTC	CASRSGAETQYF
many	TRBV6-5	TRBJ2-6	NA	TGTGCCAGCAGTCCCCCAGCTGGGGCCAACGTCCTGACTTTC	CASSPPAGANVLTF
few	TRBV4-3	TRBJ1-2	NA	TGCGCCAGCAGCCAAGATATGGGGGCGAGGTGGGGCTACACCTTC	CASSQDMGARWGYTF
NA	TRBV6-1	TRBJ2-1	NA	TGTGCCAGCAGTACCCGGGAGCCAGGGAGCGGTGAGCAGTTCTTC	CASSTREPGSGEQFF
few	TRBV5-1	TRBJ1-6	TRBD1	TGCGCCAGCAGCTTGGGCGGACAGGCTAAGAATAATTCACCCCTCCACTTT	CASSLGGQAKNNSPLHF
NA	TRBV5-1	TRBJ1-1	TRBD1	TGCGCCAGCAGCACAGGGGGTCTGACTGAAGCTTTCTTT	CASSTGGLTEAFF
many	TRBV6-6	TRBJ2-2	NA	TGTGCCAGCAGCCCGTGGCCCACCGGGGAGCTGTTTTTT	CASSPWPTGELFF
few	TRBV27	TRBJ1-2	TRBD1	TGTGCCAGCAGTGGTCCGGGACAGGGGCCTGGCTACACCTTC	CASSGPGQGPGYTF
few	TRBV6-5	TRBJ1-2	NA	TGTGCCAGCAGTTACTTAAGGGGAGACTATGGCTACACCTTC	CASSYLRGDYGYTF
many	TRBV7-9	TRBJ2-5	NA	TGTGCCAGCAGCTTAGCAGTCCAAGAGACCCAGTACTTC	CASSLAVQETQYF
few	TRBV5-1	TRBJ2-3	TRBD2	TGCGCCAGCAGCTTGGTGGGACTAGCGGGGGCAGATACGCAGTATTTT	CASSLVGLAGADTQYF
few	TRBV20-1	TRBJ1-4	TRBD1	TGCAGTGCCAGCCCCGGGACAGGGACTGAAAAACTGTTTTTT	CSASPGTGTEKLFF
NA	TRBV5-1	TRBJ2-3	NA	TGCGCCAGCAGCTCAAGACCCCCCGGGGGTCGCTACGATACGCAGTATTTT	CASSSRPPGGRYDTQYF
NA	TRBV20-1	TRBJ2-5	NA	TGCAGTGCTCTGGACAACCACCAAGAGACCCAGTACTTC	CSALDNHQETQYF